One sample yielded the 17 T cell receptor beta chains listed below, sequenced in a study of identical twins. TCRdb independently ran MiXCR on the 5' RACE reads; one entry per CDR3 protein. This repertoire shows under 1 million distinct CDR3 sequences, 9% to 15% found once; its top ten account for 1.5% to 2%. These data were also reused for a study on yellow fever vaccine responses in identical twins.

Material for sequencing was PBMCs. The receptors here all came from a woman between 18 and 29 years old in good health.

This clonotype came up a few times. The genes are TRBV10-3 and TRBJ1-6; tentatively, D is TRBD1 (5 bases). V shed 3 bases and J shed 8 bases, with 5 bases lying between them. CDR3 length: 12 amino acids. Germline CDR1 reads ENHRY; CDR2 reads SYGVKD. In DNA form, the CDR3 reads TGTGCCATCAGTGAACAGGATTCACCCCTCCACTTT. Translated, it gives CAISEQDSPLHF.

This clonotype occurred many times. This rearrangement joins TRBV20-1 to TRBJ2-3, with D unclear. The CDR3 loop spans 14 amino acids. Trimming stripped 1 base from V and 0 bases from J, with 8 bases between. From germline, CDR1 is DFQATT and CDR2 SNEGSKA (reference sequence). Written as DNA, the CDR3 is TGCAGTGCTAGAGGGACGGGCAGCACAGATACGCAGTATTTT. Translated: CSARGTGSTDTQYF.

The table lists this clonotype with a few counts. This chain connects TRBV29-1 to TRBJ2-7; 9 bases fit TRBD2. Trimming at V came to 1 base and at J to 8 bases, leaving 3 bases not matched to a gene. This CDR3 is built from 12 residues. Looked up from germline, CDR1 is SQVTM and CDR2 is ANQGSEA. CDR3 amino acids: CSVEGGGDQQYF. The CDR3 DNA reads as TGCAGCGTTGAAGGCGGGGGGGACCAGCAGTACTTC.

This clonotype was detected a few times. This chain joins TRBV12-3 or TRBV12-4 and TRBJ2-3; D gene unclear. Trimming left V 5 bases short and J 6 bases short, with 12 bases between. The CDR3 loop spans 13 amino acids. As DNA, the CDR3 is TGTGCCAGCAGTGCGGCCGCGATCGATACGCAGTATTTT. Its protein is CASSAAAIDTQYF.

This chain links TRBV5-6 with TRBJ2-5; TRBD2 agrees at 14 bases. V was clipped by 5 bases and J by 4 bases; unmatched bases: 4. The germline gives CDR1 SGHDT, CDR2 YYEEEE. This CDR3 is built from 15 residues. CDR3 residues: CASRWTSGGPETQYF. Here the CDR3 DNA reads TGTGCCAGCAGGTGGACTAGCGGGGGGCCAGAGACCCAGTACTTC.

This clonotype was seen repeatedly, ten times or more. J is TRBJ1-2 and V is TRBV7-2; no clear D gene. Trimming pared 1 base from V and 6 bases from J, leaving 6 bases between. Germline V gene lookup returns CDR1 SGHTA and CDR2 FQGNSA. The CDR3 spans 12 residues. The CDR3 is CASSLGRNGYTF. The CDR3 bases are TGTGCCAGCAGCTTAGGTCGGAATGGCTACACCTTC.

This clonotype showed up just a few times. The chain joins TRBV29-1 to TRBJ1-1; D remains ambiguous. The CDR3 is 13 residues long. The V end lost 1 base, the J end lost 0 bases, and 6 bases lay between the germline ends. Germline CDR1 reads SQVTM; CDR2 reads ANQGSEA. CDR3 residues: CSVEGQMNTEAFF. The CDR3 DNA reads as TGCAGCGTTGAAGGGCAGATGAACACTGAAGCTTTCTTT.

This clonotype has a handful of counts. CDR3 residues: CASSLFAGIQPQHF. CDR3 bases: TGTGCCAGCAGTTTATTTGCCGGGATCCAGCCCCAGCATTTT. The V call is TRBV27, the J call TRBJ1-5; D uncertain. CDR3 length: 14 amino acids. V gave up 1 base and J gave up 7 bases, with 11 bases separating them. Germline V gives CDR1 MNHEY, CDR2 SMNVEV (reference sequence).

The chain carries TRBV12-3 or TRBV12-4 and TRBJ1-1; possible D gene TRBD1, 5 bases. Trimming left V 7 bases short and J 8 bases short, with 14 bases between. This CDR3 spans 12 amino acids. The DNA for the CDR3 is TGTGCCAGCACCTGGGCCCAGGGAGAAGCTTTCTTT. Its protein is CASTWAQGEAFF.

A few counts support this clonotype. The CDR3 here is CASSLAAANSYEQYF. CDR3 DNA: TGCGCCAGCAGCTTGGCCGCCGCCAACTCCTACGAGCAGTACTTC. The gene calls are TRBV5-1 and TRBJ2-7; D not resolved. Germline V CDR1 and CDR2: SGHRS, YFSETQ. Between the trimmed V and J ends, which lost 0 bases and 0 bases, there was a span of 10 bases. The CDR3 totals 15 residues.

This clonotype has just a few counts. V is TRBV20-1 and J is TRBJ2-1; D gene ambiguous. The CDR3 runs 14 residues. CDR1 is DFQATT and CDR2 is SNEGSKA in the germline V gene (reference sequence). Trimming took off 1 base at V and 6 bases at J, with 13 bases between the two ends. The CDR3, as DNA: TGCAGTGCTAGAGGCCTCTCTGGAGTCAATGAGCAGTTCTTC. Protein sequence: CSARGLSGVNEQFF.

There are a few counts of this clonotype. This chain connects TRBV6-1 to TRBJ2-5; D not resolved. Trimming took off 4 bases at V and 5 bases at J, with 5 bases between the two ends. Germline CDR1 reads MNHNS; CDR2 reads SASEGT. The CDR3 consists of 11 residues. As DNA, the CDR3 is TGTGCCAGCAGTGGGGTTGAGACCCAGTACTTC. As protein: CASSGVETQYF.

This clonotype was picked up a small number of times. This rearrangement joins TRBV6-5 to TRBJ1-1, with 7 bases aligning to TRBD1. CDR1 is MNHEY, CDR2 SVGAGI, per germline. With V trimmed by 8 bases and J by 5 bases, 5 bases remained unmatched. The CDR3 runs 12 residues. The CDR3 region is CASWPGGTEAFF. CDR3 coding DNA: TGTGCCAGCTGGCCAGGGGGGACTGAAGCTTTCTTT.

The chain has TRBV19 and TRBJ2-7; possibly TRBD1 or TRBD2 for D (6 bases each). Between the trimmed V and J ends, which lost 3 bases and 4 bases, there was a span of 10 bases. This CDR3 region has 13 residues. CDR1 is LNHDA, CDR2 SQIVND, per germline (reference sequence). The CDR3 nucleotides read TGTGCCAGTAGTATGGGGGCGGGATACGAGCAGTACGTC. As protein: CASSMGAGYEQYV.

This clonotype was recorded many times. The chain couples TRBV3-1 to TRBJ2-4; TRBD2 might be the D (5 bases). V was cut by 4 bases and J by 0 bases, with 22 bases left in between. This CDR3 spans 19 amino acids. Germline assignment: CDR1 LGHDT and CDR2 YNNKEL (reference sequence). The CDR3 DNA is TGTGCCAGCAGCCCCACGGCGAGGTCCCGGGGTCTAGCCAAAAACATTCAGTACTTC. This codes for CASSPTARSRGLAKNIQYF.

The chain uses TRBV4-1 and TRBJ2-3, with 9 nucleotides matching TRBD2. The CDR3 runs 14 residues. CDR1 is MGHRA and CDR2 is YSYEKL in the germline V gene. Unmatched junction bases numbered 7, after V lost 5 bases and J lost 7 bases. CDR3 amino acids: CASSSLGTSNTQYF. The CDR3 DNA is TGCGCCAGCAGCTCCCTTGGGACTAGCAATACGCAGTATTTT.

This chain joins TRBV14 and TRBJ2-1; TRBD2 matches at 15 bases. Looked up from germline, CDR1 is SGHDN and CDR2 is FVKESK. This CDR3 comprises 16 residues. Trimming removed 1 base from V and 7 bases from J; junction bases left unmatched: 2. The CDR3 nucleotides are TGTGCCAGCAGCCAAGGAGGGACTAGCGGGAGGAATGAGCAGTTCTTC. Encoded protein: CASSQGGTSGRNEQFF.